This T cell receptor beta chain was retrieved from a study of cytomegalovirus exposure and HLA in healthy donors. The overall study: Unique TCRs from HLA-typed donors, roughly 89 million of them, were held in an early data release. Study-wide results and limits: Reportedly, HLA-A and HLA-B alleles of most subjects were accurately predicted from TCR beta. A later analysis found common viral pathogens apparently linked to several of the most significant clusters. CMV serostatus was the sole immune exposure information available.

Germline trimming cut 6 bases from V and 2 bases from J; bases unmatched to any gene: 4. Germline CDR1 is LNHDA and CDR2 is SQIVND (reference sequence). This CDR3 has 15 amino acids. About this clone: The antigen is undetermined.

60 Vbeta and 13 Jbeta primers were used in PCR. Using immunoSEQ multiplex PCR, the repertoire was profiled, and TCRdb retains in-frame clones only, with some absent. This table holds roughly 180,000 clones, about 73% found once. This chain connects TRBV19 to TRBJ2-2; 9 positions match TRBD1. The material sequenced was PBMCs. This sequence was found in a woman aged 45-59 years in good health and CMV-seropositive. CDR3 in DNA: TGTGCCAGTAGAATACAGGGGGCTAACACCGGGGAGCTGTTTTTT. Translation: CASRIQGANTGELFF.